Below are 5 T cell receptor beta chains sequenced from a single sample in a study of cytomegalovirus exposure and HLA in healthy donors. The method was immunoSEQ multiplex PCR; TCRdb's version includes in-frame clones alone and lacks a portion of them. In the table there are roughly 110,000 clones, about nine tenths of which are singletons. Sequencing was done on a sample of PBMCs. The receptor source for this set is a woman aged 18-29 years in good health and CMV-seropositive.

The rearrangement joins TRBV19 to TRBJ1-3; TRBD1 is a possible D gene (6 bases). Trimming left V 7 bases short and J 0 bases short, with 16 bases between. Germline lookup yields CDR1 LNHDA and CDR2 SQIVND (reference sequence). The CDR3 is made up of 16 amino acids. The CDR3 here is CASTPWGQNSGNTIYF. The CDR3 coding sequence is TGTGCCAGTACCCCGTGGGGACAAAACTCTGGAAACACCATATATTTT.

The rearrangement uses TRBV7-9 and TRBJ2-1; weak D call: TRBD2 (5 bases). The length of the CDR3 is 13 residues. CDR1 and CDR2 from the germline V gene are SEHNR and FQNEAQ (reference sequence). Trimming cost V 11 bases and J 7 bases, with 18 bases left between them. DNA for the CDR3: TGTGCCCCGTGGGGAGAACCTTTTAATGAGCAGTTCTTC. As protein: CAPWGEPFNEQFF.

This clone showed up just once. The gene calls are TRBV7-2 and TRBJ2-5; D is possibly TRBD1 (5 bases). V lost 5 bases to trimming and J lost 0 bases, with 13 bases between them. This CDR3 is built from 15 residues. Germline V gene lookup returns CDR1 SGHTA and CDR2 FQGNSA. The CDR3 loop is CASSGPDSYQETQYF. The CDR3 coding sequence is TGTGCCAGCAGCGGTCCAGACAGTTACCAAGAGACCCAGTACTTC.

V is TRBV6-1 and J is TRBJ2-7, with D maybe TRBD1 (5 bases). Looked up from germline, CDR1 is MNHNS and CDR2 is SASEGT. V lost 6 bases and J lost 1, with 19 bases in between. This CDR3 spans 16 amino acids. The chain's CDR3 is CASSEPKVGLSYEQYF. Here the CDR3 DNA reads TGTGCCAGCAGCGAACCTAAGGTGGGGCTTTCCTACGAGCAGTACTTC.

The chain recombines TRBV11-2 with TRBJ1-2; maybe TRBD1 (5 bases). Germline lookup yields CDR1 SGHAT and CDR2 FQNNGV. The V gene lost 0 bases and the J gene lost 0 bases, with 14 bases spanning the gap. The CDR3 totals 17 residues. CDR3 residues: CASSLESPGPTNYGYTF. In DNA form, the CDR3 reads TGTGCCAGCAGCTTAGAGTCCCCAGGGCCAACTAACTATGGCTACACCTTC.